Each of the 15 T cell receptor beta chains below was sequenced from the same sample in a study of shared clonotypes between healthy human individuals. Sequencing used immunoSEQ multiplex PCR; TCRdb keeps in-frame clones, though not all of them. This table has hundreds of thousands of clones, roughly 70% appearing once. The source material was memory CD4+ T cells sorted from blood. Subset indicated: CD45RA-negative fraction. The origin of the receptors is a woman aged 25 to 45 in good health.

This clone was detected only once. This sequence joins TRBV5-1 and TRBJ2-3, with 8 positions matching TRBD1. Germline V CDR1 and CDR2: SGHRS, YFSETQ. This CDR3 spans 17 amino acids. The V gene end was trimmed by 1 base and the J gene end by 1 base; junction bases not matched to a gene: 8. The CDR3 is CASSLPETGVGTDTQYF. The CDR3 nucleotides are TGCGCCAGCAGCTTGCCGGAGACAGGGGTGGGCACAGATACGCAGTATTTT.

This clone has a single count. The chain is built from TRBV4-2 and TRBJ2-7, with D maybe TRBD1 (7 bases). V gave up 2 bases and J gave up 3 bases, with 20 bases separating them. The CDR3 length is 17 residues. Germline lookup yields CDR1 LGHNA and CDR2 YNFKEQ. This chain's CDR3 is CASSQILGGTAYYEQYF. CDR3 coding DNA: TGTGCCAGCAGCCAAATTCTAGGGGGGACAGCTTACTACGAGCAGTACTTC.

V is TRBV5-1 and J is TRBJ2-5; no firm D call. The CDR3 is 14 amino acids. Trimming cost V 4 bases and J 2 bases, with 12 bases left between them. The germline gives CDR1 SGHRS, CDR2 YFSETQ. The CDR3, as DNA: TGCGCCAGCAGCCCGAATGCAGAGCAAGAGACCCAGTACTTC. This sequence encodes CASSPNAEQETQYF.

On this clone: Other DNA sequences in this specimen translate into the identical CDR3. The chain carries TRBV5-1 and TRBJ2-7; tentative D call: TRBD1 (7 bases). The V gene lost 4 bases and the J gene lost 0 bases, with 11 bases spanning the gap. This CDR3 region has 14 residues. Germline CDR1 reads SGHRS; CDR2 reads YFSETQ. The CDR3 sequence: CASSPQGGSYEQYF. CDR3 coding DNA: TGCGCCAGCAGCCCTCAGGGGGGCTCCTACGAGCAGTACTTC. Filled out from reference TRBV5-1 and TRBJ2-7, the complete variable domain reads KAGVTQTPRYLIKTRGQQVTLSCSPISGHRSVSWYQQTPGQGLQFLFEYFSETQRNKGNFPGRFSGRQFSNSRSEMNVSTLELGDSALYLCASSPQGGSYEQYFGPGTRLTVT.

V usage is TRBV14 and J usage is TRBJ1-2; D call uncertain. V was shortened by 1 base and J by 5 bases, with 14 bases between the two germline ends. Germline assignment: CDR1 SGHDN and CDR2 FVKESK. The CDR3 spans 15 residues. The CDR3, as DNA: TGTGCCAGCAGCCAAGTGGAGGGCAAAAATTATGGCTACACCTTC. Protein sequence: CASSQVEGKNYGYTF.

This clone appeared a single time. V gene TRBV7-9 combines with J gene TRBJ2-1; 14 bases align to TRBD2. The CDR3 length is 17 residues. The germline V gene encodes CDR1 SEHNR and CDR2 FQNEAQ (reference sequence). V dropped 4 bases and J dropped 9; count of bases not matched to a gene: 11. CDR3 protein: CASSWTGTSGSSGEQFF. CDR3 coding DNA: TGTGCCAGCAGCTGGACCGGGACTAGCGGGAGTTCGGGTGAGCAGTTCTTC.

The genes are TRBV25-1 and TRBJ2-1, with TRBD2 matching 10 bases. This CDR3 has 13 residues. Per the germline V gene, CDR1 is MGHDK and CDR2 is SYGVNS. V lost 6 bases, J lost 8 bases, and 4 bases stayed unmatched. The CDR3 nucleotides read TGTGCCAGCAGCAGACTAGCGGGCGATGAGCAGTTCTTC. It yields the protein CASSRLAGDEQFF.

The table lists this clone with a few counts. The J gene is TRBJ1-4, the V gene TRBV5-6; TRBD1 aligns across 9 bases. V gave up 4 bases and J gave up 8 bases; unmatched junction bases: 12. Germline assignment: CDR1 SGHDT and CDR2 YYEEEE. The CDR3 totals 16 residues. The CDR3 DNA is TGTGCCAGCAGCGCAACAACCGGGACAGGGCGGGAAAAACTGTTTTTT. Protein: CASSATTGTGREKLFF.

The chain has TRBV28 and TRBJ2-7; 8 nucleotides agree with TRBD1. The V gene's germline CDR1 is MDHEN and CDR2 SYDVKM. This CDR3 contains 16 residues. V lost 5 bases and J lost 2; bases outside the gene matches: 11. DNA of the CDR3: TGTGCCAGCAGTCAGCAAGGGACAGGACTGGCCTACGAGCAGTACTTC. Translation: CASSQQGTGLAYEQYF.

The chain combines TRBV6-5 with TRBJ2-7; TRBD1 matches at 7 bases. V was pared by 5 bases and J by 1 base, with 5 bases of the junction left unmatched. The CDR3 is 14 residues long. Germline V gene sequence: CDR1 MNHEY, CDR2 SVGAGI. The CDR3 spells CASSLGTASYEQYF. CDR3 in DNA: TGTGCCAGCAGTCTTGGGACAGCGTCCTACGAGCAGTACTTC.

This clone was detected only a few times. This sequence joins TRBV6-5 and TRBJ2-3, with a weak D call TRBD1 (5 bases). Germline loops: CDR1 MNHEY, CDR2 SVGAGI. This CDR3 contains 14 residues. V lost 0 bases and J lost 6, with 10 bases in between. In nucleotides, the CDR3 is TGTGCCAGCAGTTACTCGACAGACAGTGATACGCAGTATTTT. Protein: CASSYSTDSDTQYF.

The V and J genes are TRBV7-3 and TRBJ2-7; 8 bases fit TRBD1. Trimming cost V 7 bases and J 0 bases; bases outside gene matches: 14. This CDR3 spans 17 amino acids. Germline V CDR1 and CDR2: SGHTA, FQGTGA. CDR3 in amino acids: CASNLPPGQASSYEQYF. CDR3 nucleotides: TGTGCCAGCAACCTCCCCCCGGGACAGGCGAGCTCCTACGAGCAGTACTTC.

The chain combines TRBV7-7 with TRBJ2-1; 8 bases fit TRBD2. V lost 5 bases, J lost 5 bases, and 8 bases stayed unmatched. Germline CDR1 SSHAT, CDR2 FNYEAQ (reference sequence). CDR3 length: 15 residues. The CDR3 spells CASSQSGSGNNEQFF. CDR3 DNA sequence: TGTGCCAGCAGCCAGAGCGGGAGTGGGAACAATGAGCAGTTCTTC. Filled out from reference TRBV7-7 and TRBJ2-1, the complete variable domain reads GAGVSQSPRYKVTKRGQDVTLRCDPISSHATLYWYQQALGQGPEFLTYFNYEAQPDKSGLPSDRFSAERPEGSISTLTIQRTEQRDSAMYRCASSQSGSGNNEQFFGPGTRLTVL.

The chain uses TRBV11-3 and TRBJ1-4, with no clear D. Germline lookup yields CDR1 SGHNT and CDR2 YENEEA. The CDR3 covers 12 residues. Trimming shortened V by 4 bases and J by 8 bases, and 8 bases separated the two germline ends. The CDR3 sequence is CASSSDGEKLFF. The CDR3 DNA sequence: TGTGCCAGCAGCTCCGACGGAGAAAAACTGTTTTTT. The full variable domain, in which reference TRBV11-3 and TRBJ1-4 provide the parts outside the CDR3, is EAGVVQSPRYKIIEKKQPVAFWCNPISGHNTLYWYLQNLGQGPELLIRYENEEAVDDSQLPKDRFSAERLKGVDSTLKIQPAELGDSAVYLCASSSDGEKLFFGSGTQLSVL.

The rearrangement joins TRBV28 to TRBJ2-7; 9 nucleotides match TRBD2. The germline CDR1 and CDR2 sequences are MDHEN and SYDVKM. J lost 2 bases, V lost 4 bases, and 3 bases had no gene match. This CDR3 region has 14 residues. The CDR3 DNA follows: TGTGCCAGCAGTTCTAGCGGGGCCACCTACGAGCAGTACTTC. As protein: CASSSSGATYEQYF.